Listed below are T cell receptor beta chains from one sample, sequenced in a study of T cell changes during pregnancy in multiple sclerosis. Sequencing used immunoSEQ multiplex PCR; TCRdb keeps in-frame clones, though not all of them. The data hold 10,000 or so clones, with 75% to 85% observed a single time. The sequenced sample was CD8+ T cells from peripheral blood mononuclear cells, obtained in the third trimester of pregnancy. The receptor source for this set is a female donor in good health, enrolled as a control in a pregnancy study. Each CDR3 is given with its conserved first and last residue. D genes are given only for firm matches. For some rows the clone size is stated as once, few or many, or as a class when expanded; others skip it.

clone_size | d_call | j_call | v_call | cdr3_aa | cdr3_nt
. | . | TRBJ2-7 | TRBV6-5 | CASSYSADSSYEQYF | TGTGCCAGCAGTTACTCGGCAGACAGCTCCTACGAGCAGTACTTC
. | TRBD2 | TRBJ2-1 | TRBV6-1 | CASSELAGSHNEQFF | TGTGCCAGCAGTGAACTAGCGGGTTCCCACAATGAGCAGTTCTTC
few | TRBD2 | TRBJ2-3 | TRBV28 | CASSFLAGTDTQYF | TGTGCCAGCAGTTTCCTAGCGGGGACAGATACGCAGTATTTT
once | . | TRBJ1-1 | TRBV28 | CASSSPYDRRTEAFF | TGTGCCAGCAGTTCGCCGTATGACAGGAGGACTGAAGCTTTCTTT
. | . | TRBJ2-1 | TRBV7-9 | CASSPSGNEQFF | TGTGCCAGCAGCCCCAGTGGCAATGAGCAGTTCTTC
. | . | TRBJ1-1 | TRBV28 | CASSLEGLGGRGTEAFF | TGTGCCAGCAGTTTAGAGGGTTTGGGGGGGCGCGGGACTGAAGCTTTCTTT
. | . | TRBJ2-3 | TRBV7-2 | CASSLSPGTDTQYF | TGTGCCAGCAGCTTATCCCCCGGGACAGATACGCAGTATTTT
. | . | TRBJ2-5 | TRBV9 | CASSVGGSQETQYF | TGTGCCAGCAGCGTAGGTGGCAGTCAAGAGACCCAGTACTTC
. | . | TRBJ2-6 | TRBV6-1 | CASSDDSSGANVLTF | TGTGCCAGCAGTGACGACAGCTCTGGGGCCAACGTCCTGACTTTC
once | . | TRBJ1-6 | TRBV7-2 | CASSSPEANSPLHF | TGTGCCAGCAGCTCCCCTGAGGCAAATTCACCCCTCCACTTT
. | TRBD2 | TRBJ2-7 | TRBV6-5 | CASSYLVTSRDEQYF | TGTGCCAGCAGTTACCTTGTGACTAGCCGGGACGAGCAGTACTTC
once | TRBD2 | TRBJ2-1 | TRBV10-1 | CASSESGRGGREQFF | TGCGCCAGCAGTGAAAGCGGGAGGGGCGGCAGGGAGCAGTTCTTC
. | . | TRBJ1-4 | TRBV9 | CASSVGRAEGVDEKLFF | TGTGCCAGCAGCGTAGGCCGGGCCGAGGGGGTAGATGAAAAACTGTTTTTT
. | TRBD2 | TRBJ2-5 | TRBV7-9 | CASSSNLRGGETQYF | TGTGCCAGCAGCTCAAATCTCCGGGGGGGAGAGACCCAGTACTTC
. | TRBD1 | TRBJ1-1 | TRBV4-3 | CASSQGQGAGQGEAFF | TGCGCCAGCAGCCAAGGACAGGGGGCTGGACAAGGTGAAGCTTTCTTT
. | . | TRBJ1-6 | TRBV27 | CASSENGSDLHF | TGTGCCAGCAGCGAAAACGGTAGCGACCTCCACTTT
few | . | TRBJ1-5 | TRBV4-3 | CASSQDDRGYQPQHF | TGCGCCAGCAGCCAAGATGATAGGGGGTATCAGCCCCAGCATTTT
. | . | TRBJ2-7 | TRBV10-3 | CAISETERSYEQYF | TGTGCCATCAGTGAGACGGAGAGGTCCTACGAGCAGTACTTC
once | . | TRBJ1-2 | TRBV4-1 | CASSQTGSNYGYTF | TGCGCCAGCAGCCAAACAGGGTCTAACTATGGCTACACCTTC
. | TRBD2 | TRBJ2-5 | TRBV30 | CAWSELAGAQETQYF | TGTGCCTGGAGTGAGCTAGCGGGAGCACAAGAGACCCAGTACTTC
. | TRBD1 | TRBJ1-1 | TRBV27 | CASRLQGGVTEAFF | TGTGCCAGCAGACTACAGGGGGGCGTCACTGAAGCTTTCTTT
. | TRBD1 | TRBJ2-2 | TRBV13 | CASSIGDRGRNTGELFF | TGTGCCAGCTCTATTGGGGACAGGGGGCGGAACACCGGGGAGCTGTTTTTT
. | TRBD1 | TRBJ2-2 | TRBV9 | CASSAGQGNPGELFF | TGTGCCAGCAGCGCCGGACAGGGGAACCCCGGGGAGCTGTTTTTT
. | . | TRBJ1-1 | TRBV12-5 | CASGRKQGPTEAFF | TGTGCTAGTGGCCGTAAACAGGGTCCCACTGAAGCTTTCTTT
. | . | TRBJ1-5 | TRBV4-2 | CASSPVGALNQPQHF | TGTGCCAGCAGCCCGGTGGGCGCTCTCAATCAGCCCCAGCATTTT
. | TRBD2 | TRBJ2-1 | TRBV6-4 | CASKQDGGAPSTDEQFF | TGTGCCAGCAAACAGGACGGGGGGGCCCCCTCTACCGATGAGCAGTTCTTC
. | . | TRBJ1-1 | TRBV4-3 | CASSQGSGMNTEAFF | TGCGCCAGCAGCCAAGGATCGGGGATGAACACTGAAGCTTTCTTT
once | . | TRBJ2-2 | TRBV6-5 | CASSSGEAGELFF | TGTGCCAGCAGTTCGGGGGAGGCCGGGGAGCTGTTTTTT
once | TRBD1 | TRBJ1-1 | TRBV10-2 | CASSEWTGMNTEAFF | TGCGCCAGCAGTGAGTGGACAGGAATGAACACTGAAGCTTTCTTT
. | . | TRBJ1-2 | TRBV9 | CASNLRGAGANYGYTF | TGTGCCAGCAACCTTCGTGGTGCAGGGGCGAACTATGGCTACACCTTC
. | . | TRBJ1-1 | TRBV29-1 | CSVEERGYRGIF | TGCAGCGTTGAAGAGCGGGGGTACCGGGGGATCTTT
. | . | TRBJ2-5 | TRBV29-1 | CSVVQGQETQYF | TGCAGCGTCGTCCAGGGTCAAGAGACCCAGTACTTC
. | . | TRBJ1-1 | TRBV7-8 | CASSLNLNAEAFF | TGTGCCAGCAGCTTAAACCTAAACGCTGAAGCTTTCTTT
. | . | TRBJ1-1 | TRBV27 | CASSSRSPGEAFF | TGTGCCAGCAGTTCGCGAAGCCCCGGGGAAGCTTTCTTT
. | TRBD2 | TRBJ2-1 | TRBV4-2 | CASSSGLAEYNEQFF | TGTGCCAGCAGCTCGGGACTAGCGGAGTACAATGAGCAGTTCTTC